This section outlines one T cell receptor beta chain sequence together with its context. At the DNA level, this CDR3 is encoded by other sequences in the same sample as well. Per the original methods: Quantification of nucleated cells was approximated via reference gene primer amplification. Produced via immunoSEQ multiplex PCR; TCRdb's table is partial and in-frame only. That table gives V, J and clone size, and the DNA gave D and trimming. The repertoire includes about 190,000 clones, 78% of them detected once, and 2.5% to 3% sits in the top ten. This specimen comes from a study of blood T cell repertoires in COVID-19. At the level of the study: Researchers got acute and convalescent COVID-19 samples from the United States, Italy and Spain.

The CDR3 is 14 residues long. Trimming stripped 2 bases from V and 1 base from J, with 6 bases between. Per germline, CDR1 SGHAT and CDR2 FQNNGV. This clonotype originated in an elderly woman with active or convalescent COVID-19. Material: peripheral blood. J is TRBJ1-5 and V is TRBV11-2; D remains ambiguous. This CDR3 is CASSLSGSNQPQHF. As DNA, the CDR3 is TGTGCCAGCAGCTTAAGCGGAAGCAATCAGCCCCAGCATTTT. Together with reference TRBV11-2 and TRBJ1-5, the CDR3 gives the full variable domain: EAGVAQSPRYKIIEKRQSVAFWCNPISGHATLYWYQQILGQGPKLLIQFQNNGVVDDSQLPKDRFSAERLKGVDSTLKIQPAKLEDSAVYLCASSLSGSNQPQHFGDGTRLSIL.